The entry below gives a single T cell receptor beta chain sequence along with its context. TCRdb's table, derived via immunoSEQ multiplex PCR, lists solely in-frame clones and lacks some. The table shows some 330,000 clones, with more than 75% occurring only once. This sample was included in a study of blood T cell repertoires in COVID-19. Study context: In Cohort 3, a recovered donor had either two negative PCRs, clearance, or symptom resolution. Acute and convalescent COVID-19 specimens originated in the United States, Italy and Spain. T cells, B-cell-depleted T cells, or PBMCs supplied cDNA or gDNA.

The V gene lost 6 bases and the J gene lost 8 bases, with 19 bases spanning the gap. The CDR3 loop spans 15 amino acids. CDR1 is LGHDT and CDR2 is YNNKEL in the germline V gene (reference sequence). In assigning cohorts, the study relied on participant-reported clinical history. Sequenced: PBMCs or T cells enriched from blood (not recorded which). The chain has TRBV3-1 (or the pseudogene TRBV3-2) and TRBJ1-4, with D maybe TRBD1 (6 bases). This receptor was obtained from a man aged 40-50 years in a cohort exposed to, infected with or recovered from COVID-19 (not recorded which). CDR3 DNA: TGTGCCAGCAGTCAACAGGGCTCAGGTGGGGAAAAACTGTTTTTT. Translation: CASSQQGSGGEKLFF.